This TCR beta chain derives from a study of shared clonotypes between healthy human individuals. The CDR3 runs 19 residues. As defined, naive CD8 cells were CD45RO-negative and positively selected for CCR7, with terminally differentiated effector memory CD45RA+ cells excluded. Produced via immunoSEQ multiplex PCR; TCRdb's table is partial and in-frame only. Here the sample spans hundreds of thousands of clones, 85% to 95% being singletons. The chain links TRBV21-1 to TRBJ1-5; TRBD1, the D gene given by the table, was not confirmed from the DNA. TRBV21-1 is noted as a pseudogene. Sample: naive CD8+ T cells sorted from blood. This TCR came from a woman in her twenties or thirties in good health. The chain's CDR3 is CASSLLKHADKLSNQPQHF. The CDR3 bases are TGTGCCAGCAGCCTTCTAAAACACGCCGACAAACTTAGCAATCAGCCCCAGCATTTT.